This T cell receptor beta chain was profiled in a study of sequential checkpoint blockade in melanoma. About the study: After nivolumab or ipilimumab alone, around 24 patients had week-13 rebiopsies.

General study results and limits: Patients with week-13 increases in T-cell fraction and clonality benefited about 30 times more often.

Stated treatment: randomized to nivolumab then ipilimumab (arm A) or the reverse (arm B). This table comes from immunoSEQ multiplex PCR, and its TCRdb copy is limited to in-frame clones, with some not included. The repertoire consists of 15,000 to 20,000 clones, with 26% occurring once and the leading ten covering around 6.7%. Details on this clone: Its target is unknown.

Germline values: CDR1 LNHDA, CDR2 SQIVND (reference sequence). The junction had 6 bases not matched to a gene; V was cut back by 7 bases and J by 3 bases. The CDR3 length is 15 residues. The chain is built from TRBV19 and TRBJ2-3; the match to TRBD2 covers 11 bases. The sequence was collected from a human donor with melanoma. Sequences were derived from tumor tissue (inferred from file names), sampled from a patient given nivolumab and ipilimumab in sequence. Here the CDR3 DNA reads TGTGCCAGTACCCCCCCTAGCGGGAGGACAGATACGCAGTATTTT. Translated: CASTPPSGRTDTQYF.